This entry lists 20 T cell receptor beta chains sequenced from one sample in a study of glioma-infiltrating T cells. TCR alpha and beta CDR3 regions were amplified from RNA using iRepertoire nested multiplex PCR. TCRdb used MiXCR to reprocess the multiplex PCR reads, holding one entry per CDR3 protein. Of about 410,000 distinct CDR3 sequences in the sample, roughly two fifths were seen once. Sample: glioma tissue, nonneoplastic brain tissue, or PBMCs (not recorded which). Receptors originate from a human donor with low-grade glioma or glioblastoma, undergoing nonglioma brain surgery, or in good health (not recorded which).

The rearrangement links TRBV28 to TRBJ1-2; 8 bases fit TRBD1. This CDR3 is built from 16 residues. Germline V gives CDR1 MDHEN, CDR2 SYDVKM. V lost 6 bases and J lost 5; bases outside the gene matches: 14. In nucleotides, the CDR3 is TGTGCCAGCAGCCTCCTCTTTGGGCAGGGGGCGTATGGCTACACCTTC. Translated, it gives CASSLLFGQGAYGYTF.

V is TRBV28 and J is TRBJ1-1, with 7 nucleotides matching TRBD1. The CDR3 totals 15 residues. Per the germline V gene, CDR1 is MDHEN and CDR2 is SYDVKM. Losses at the gene ends were 7 bases for V and 2 bases for J; bases not matched to a gene: 10. The CDR3 sequence is CASNLPRQGNTEAFF. The CDR3 nucleotides read TGTGCCAGCAACCTTCCGAGACAGGGAAACACTGAAGCTTTCTTT.

J is TRBJ2-1 and V is TRBV2; 11 nucleotides agree with TRBD1. The V segment lost 2 bases and the J segment 9 bases; nucleotides outside the gene matches: 6. The length of the CDR3 is 15 residues. The germline V gene has CDR1 SNHLY and CDR2 FYNNEI. The CDR3 DNA follows: TGTGCCAGCAGTGAATGGGGACAGGGGGACAGTGAGCAGTTCTTC. Protein: CASSEWGQGDSEQFF.

This clonotype came up many times. This sequence joins TRBV6-1 and TRBJ2-1; D is perhaps TRBD2 (5 bases). V was trimmed by 6 bases and J by 8 bases, leaving 17 bases between them. The CDR3 covers 14 residues. In germline, CDR1 is MNHNS, CDR2 SASEGT. In DNA, the CDR3 is TGTGCCAGCAGCTGGACTGGGCAAGGCGATGAGCAGTTCTTC. Its protein product is CASSWTGQGDEQFF.

This clonotype was found many times. This chain joins TRBV7-2 and TRBJ2-3, with unresolved D. CDR1 is SGHTA and CDR2 is FQGNSA in the germline V gene. The V end lost 4 bases, the J end lost 6 bases, and 8 bases lay between the germline ends. The CDR3 extends over 12 amino acids. CDR3 DNA: TGTGCCAGCAGCTCCCCACGCGATACGCAGTATTTT. The encoded protein is CASSSPRDTQYF.

The V and J genes are TRBV12-3 or TRBV12-4 and TRBJ1-4; D uncertain. Trimming cost V 3 bases and J 7 bases, with 12 bases left between them. CDR3 length: 14 amino acids. CDR3 region: CASSLFGTGEKLFF. CDR3 bases: TGTGCCAGCAGTTTGTTTGGAACGGGTGAAAAACTGTTTTTT.

This clonotype appeared once. A read error may be the cause here, since a much bigger clone is one base away. The chain couples TRBV6-1 to TRBJ2-1, with D perhaps assigned TRBD1 or TRBD2 (9 bases each). The length of the CDR3 is 19 residues. The germline gives CDR1 MNHNS, CDR2 SASEGT. DNA of the CDR3: TGTGCCAGCATTGAAGGGACAGGGATATTAGCGGGAGTCTTTTCATGGCAGTTCTTC. Translating gives CASIEGTGILAGVFSWQFF.

The chain carries TRBV10-1 and TRBJ2-7; D ambiguous. V was clipped by 4 bases and J by 6 bases, with 4 bases between them. Looked up from germline, CDR1 is WNHNN and CDR2 is SYGVQD (reference sequence). The CDR3 length is 10 residues. The CDR3 DNA reads TGCGCCAGCAGTGGCCTCGAGCAGTACTTC. Protein sequence: CASSGLEQYF.

This clonotype was seen once. A much larger clone sits a single nucleotide away, making a read error possible. This chain connects TRBV25-1 to TRBJ2-5, with a weak D call TRBD1 (6 bases). Near its end, the DNA agrees better with TRBJ2-7, so the J call may be wrong. The V gene's germline CDR1 is MGHDK and CDR2 SYGVNS. The CDR3 consists of 14 residues. The CDR3 DNA is TGTGCCAGTCGGGGAGCCACAGGGCCCTACGAGCAGTACTTC. It codes for CASRGATGPYEQYF.

This clonotype was observed many times. The chain employs TRBV7-2 and TRBJ1-1, with D unclear. V was pared by 8 bases and J by 2 bases, with 9 bases between. The CDR3 runs to 12 residues. Germline V lookup: CDR1 SGHTA, CDR2 FQGNSA. DNA of the CDR3: TGTGCCAGCGGATATTTAAACACTGAAGCTTTCTTT. Its protein is CASGYLNTEAFF.

CDR3 DNA sequence: TGTGCCAGCAGCTTAGATGTCTGGATCGTTCCCTACGAGCAGTACTTC. It codes for CASSLDVWIVPYEQYF. The chain links TRBV7-2 to TRBJ2-7, with unresolved D. CDR1 and CDR2 (germline): SGHTA, FQGNSA. V lost 1 base and J 2 bases, leaving 15 bases between the germline ends. The CDR3 is 16 residues long.

The sample holds many counts of this clonotype. V is TRBV20-1 and J is TRBJ1-5, with 7 nucleotides matching TRBD1. Trimming took 3 bases from V and 4 from J; bases not matched to a gene: 9. The CDR3 contains 15 residues. Germline CDR1 DFQATT, CDR2 SNEGSKA (reference sequence). The CDR3 loop reads CSASLGQAMNQPQHF. CDR3 coding DNA: TGCAGTGCTAGTCTAGGACAGGCTATGAATCAGCCCCAGCATTTT.

This clonotype was found many times. The chain couples TRBV20-1 to TRBJ1-2; no clear D gene. The CDR3 spans 13 residues. Trimming removed 3 bases at V and 0 bases at J, with 8 bases between. Germline assignment: CDR1 DFQATT and CDR2 SNEGSKA (reference sequence). CDR3 loop: CSASGGSNYGYTF. The CDR3 DNA reads as TGCAGTGCTAGTGGCGGCTCTAACTATGGCTACACCTTC.

This rearrangement joins TRBV20-1 to TRBJ1-5; tentatively, D is TRBD1 (6 bases). CDR1 and CDR2 from the germline V gene are DFQATT and SNEGSKA (reference sequence). The CDR3 covers 14 residues. The ends were cut back, 2 bases at V and 6 bases at J, with 14 bases in the middle. The CDR3 sequence: CSARCHKGGQPQHF. Written as DNA, the CDR3 is TGCAGTGCTAGATGTCATAAGGGGGGTCAGCCCCAGCATTTT.

The CDR3 reads CASSEETSGSVDTQYF. In DNA, the CDR3 is TGTGCCAGCAGTGAAGAAACCAGCGGGAGTGTCGATACGCAGTATTTT. V and J are TRBV2 and TRBJ2-3, with 8 positions matching TRBD2. V lost 1 base to trimming and J lost 6 bases; unmatched junction nucleotides: 9. The V gene's germline CDR1 is SNHLY and CDR2 FYNNEI. CDR3 size: 16 residues.

This clonotype was observed many times. This rearrangement joins TRBV7-2 to TRBJ2-3; tentatively, D is TRBD2 (5 bases). Germline V gives CDR1 SGHTA, CDR2 FQGNSA. Trimming took 5 bases from V and 2 from J, leaving 11 bases between them. The CDR3 consists of 14 residues. The CDR3 loop is CASSTDWNTDTQYF. CDR3 DNA: TGTGCCAGCAGCACGGACTGGAACACAGATACGCAGTATTTT.

The J gene is TRBJ2-1, the V gene TRBV30; the match to TRBD2 covers 13 bases. This CDR3 is 13 amino acids long. Trimming at V came to 7 bases and at J to 7 bases, leaving 4 bases not matched to a gene. The germline V gene has CDR1 GTSNPN and CDR2 SVGIG (reference sequence). The CDR3 DNA is TGTGCCTCGACTAGCGGGAGGAGGAATGAGCAGTTCTTC. Translating gives CASTSGRRNEQFF. The variable domain in full, with the rest retrieved from reference TRBV30 and TRBJ2-1, is SQTIHQWPATLVQPVGSPLSLECTVEGTSNPNLYWYRQAAGRGLQLLFYSVGIGQISSEVPQNLSASRPQDRQFILSSKKLLLSDSGFYLCASTSGRRNEQFFGPGTRLTVL.

In this sample, this clonotype turned up many times. The CDR3 here is CASSEGQAYYGYTF. CDR3 in DNA: TGTGCCAGCAGTGAAGGACAGGCCTACTATGGCTACACCTTC. The J gene is TRBJ1-2, the V gene TRBV6-1; tentatively, D is TRBD1 (6 bases). Deletions cut 1 base from V and 3 bases from J, with 9 bases between. CDR3 size: 14 residues. Germline-derived CDR1 and CDR2 are MNHNS and SASEGT.

Note on this clonotype: An end of the junction does not agree with germline; a read error may underlie this. The chain joins TRBV4-1 to TRBJ2-1; 7 bases are a match to TRBD2. Germline-derived CDR1 and CDR2 are MGHRA and YSYEKL. The CDR3 is 16 amino acids. CDR3 amino acids: CASSFPAGAPGDEQFF. Written as DNA, the CDR3 is TGTGCCAGCAGCTTCCCGGCGGGAGCCCCCGGGGATGAGCAGTTCTTC.

The table lists this clonotype with a few counts. The genes are TRBV27 and TRBJ1-5; D is ambiguous. The ends were cut back, 10 bases at V and 7 bases at J, with 20 bases in the middle. Germline assignment: CDR1 MNHEY and CDR2 SMNVEV (reference sequence). The CDR3 covers 14 residues. The CDR3 here is CAIRLSAAGQPQHF. CDR3 nucleotides: TGTGCCATACGACTGTCGGCCGCGGGCCAGCCCCAGCATTTT.